This passage covers 3 T cell receptor beta chains from one sample sequenced in a study of T cell repertoires in cytomegalovirus infection. Via MiXCR, TCRdb re-called the reads, giving one row per CDR3 protein. Among over 120,000 distinct CDR3 sequences listed, roughly 32% were seen once. Antigen specificity for these receptors is unknown. The sample was CD8+ T cells from cultured PBMCs, taken from culture after CMV antigen stimulation. The receptors stem from a human donor in good health (CMV status not recorded). Some clones in this sample may be carry-over from other donors' samples.

This clonotype is medium-sized by share. The V gene is TRBV7-2, the J gene TRBJ2-3; the D call may be TRBD1 or TRBD2 (6 bases each). Germline values: CDR1 SGHTA, CDR2 FQGNSA. V was trimmed by 1 base and J by 2 bases, leaving 13 bases between them. The CDR3 sequence is 16 residues long. The chain's CDR3 is CASSLDPGGTTDTQYF. The CDR3 region has the DNA TGTGCCAGCAGCTTAGATCCCGGGGGCACCACAGATACGCAGTATTTT.

In this sample, this clonotype turned up a few times. The chain joins TRBV24-1 to TRBJ2-4; D may be TRBD1 or TRBD2 (5 bases each). The CDR3 length is 15 residues. CDR1 and CDR2 (germline): KGHDR, SFDVKD. V was clipped by 5 bases and J by 8 bases, with 18 bases between them. The CDR3 DNA is TGTGCCACCAGTGTCTCGGACACGGGGTCCGACATTCAGTACTTC. Amino acids: CATSVSDTGSDIQYF.

This clonotype was seen a few times. The chain combines TRBV5-4 with TRBJ2-7, with TRBD1 identical over 8 bases. The CDR3 loop spans 16 amino acids. J lost 0 bases, V lost 1 base, and 6 bases had no gene match. Germline CDR1 is SGHNT and CDR2 is YYREEE (reference sequence). CDR3 in amino acids: CASSLLRDRSSYEQYF. The CDR3 bases are TGTGCCAGCAGCTTGTTGCGGGACAGGAGCTCCTACGAGCAGTACTTC.